The 19 T cell receptor beta chains given below trace back to one sample, sequenced in a study of T cells in Graves' hyperthyroidism and ophthalmopathy (dated by TCRdb to about 2019). Receptors were amplified or captured by multiplex PCR. Data came from an Illumina HiSeq 2000. TCR beta CDR3 regions were amplified from RNA transcripts. A first-round RT-PCR of the TCR CDR3 used the HTBI primer set with the Qiagen OneStep RT-PCR kit. TCRdb reworked the public reads: Q25 trimming with fastp, MiXCR clone assembly, productive beta chains retained. Duplicate CDR3 protein sequences are folded into a single record with the most common DNA and genes. The sample table lists a few hundred thousand distinct CDR3 sequences, roughly 15% of them with a count of one. 3% to 4% of the sample comes from the top ten. The sequencing input was blood. All receptors come from a woman between 40 and 55 years old with Graves' ophthalmopathy.

This clonotype was picked up many times. This sequence joins TRBV3-1 and TRBJ2-5; no clear D. Germline V gives CDR1 LGHDT, CDR2 YNNKEL (reference sequence). This CDR3 region has 16 residues. The V and J ends lost 2 bases and 3 bases respectively, with 16 bases between them. The CDR3 sequence is CASSQSGIGIKETQYF. CDR3 coding DNA: TGTGCCAGCAGCCAATCCGGAATCGGAATAAAAGAGACCCAGTACTTC.

This clonotype was found a few times. This sequence joins TRBV7-2 and TRBJ2-3, with 9 bases fitting TRBD2. V lost 1 base to trimming and J lost 5 bases; unmatched junction nucleotides: 10. This CDR3 spans 17 amino acids. CDR1 and CDR2 (germline): SGHTA, FQGNSA. Written as DNA, the CDR3 is TGTGCCAGCAGCTTAGTGGCGGGAGGGCCGGGGAAAGATACGCAGTATTTT. Its translation: CASSLVAGGPGKDTQYF.

This clonotype was picked up a small number of times. The chain links TRBV11-2 to TRBJ2-7; no reliable D call. The CDR3 length is 15 residues. V was clipped by 0 bases and J by 0 bases, with 9 bases between them. CDR1 SGHAT and CDR2 FQNNGV come from the germline V gene. The CDR3, as DNA: TGTGCCAGCAGCTTAGACAGGAGCAGCTCCTACGAGCAGTACTTC. Its translation: CASSLDRSSSYEQYF.

Turning to this clonotype: A single base separates this from a much larger clone, so it may be a read error. The V gene is TRBV7-9, the J gene TRBJ2-1; D not certain. From germline, CDR1 is SEHNR and CDR2 FQNEAQ (reference sequence). CDR3 length: 15 residues. The CDR3 loop reads CTSSLVRASYNEQFF. The CDR3 region has the DNA TGTACCAGCAGCTTAGTAAGGGCATCCTACAATGAGCAGTTCTTC.

This clonotype has ten or more counts. The chain is built from TRBV30 and TRBJ1-4; D call uncertain. V lost 1 base and J lost 7, with 10 bases in between. This CDR3 has 13 amino acids. CDR1 is GTSNPN and CDR2 is SVGIG in the germline V gene (reference sequence). The CDR3, as DNA: TGTGCCTGGAGTGGAGGGCCCGGTGAAAAACTGTTTTTT. Translated: CAWSGGPGEKLFF.

The rearrangement joins TRBV6-5 to TRBJ2-7, with 9 positions matching TRBD1. Per the germline V gene, CDR1 is MNHEY and CDR2 is SVGAGI. With V trimmed by 1 base and J by 2 bases, 3 bases remained unmatched. The CDR3 covers 15 residues. The CDR3 reads CASSYWGQGPYEQYF. The CDR3 DNA sequence: TGTGCCAGCAGTTACTGGGGACAGGGACCCTACGAGCAGTACTTC.

This clonotype came up a few times. The rearrangement links TRBV19 to TRBJ2-1, with 7 nucleotides matching TRBD2. CDR1 and CDR2 from the germline V gene are LNHDA and SQIVND (reference sequence). With V trimmed by 3 bases and J by 1 base, 6 bases remained unmatched. The CDR3 has 16 residues. CDR3 loop: CASSIYRGSSYNEQFF. The CDR3 nucleotides read TGTGCCAGTAGTATTTATCGCGGGAGTTCCTACAATGAGCAGTTCTTC.

This clonotype occurred many times. V is TRBV6-1 and J is TRBJ2-5; tentative D call: TRBD2 (6 bases). With 7 bases removed from V and 7 bases from J, the gap between germline ends came to 16 bases. The CDR3 is made up of 13 amino acids. Germline values: CDR1 MNHNS, CDR2 SASEGT. CDR3 in DNA: TGTGCCAGCACCTCGGCGGAGGGACTGACCCAGTACTTC. This sequence encodes CASTSAEGLTQYF.

This clonotype was seen many times. V usage is TRBV6-1 and J usage is TRBJ1-2; weak D call: TRBD1 (5 bases). Germline lookup yields CDR1 MNHNS and CDR2 SASEGT. V dropped 4 bases and J dropped 5 bases, with 20 bases sitting between them. The CDR3 runs 16 residues. CDR3 region: CASSAYRDPLVYGYTF. As DNA, the CDR3 is TGTGCCAGCAGTGCTTACCGGGACCCCCTTGTATATGGCTACACCTTC.

The chain employs TRBV20-1 and TRBJ2-2; perhaps TRBD1 as D (6 bases). CDR1 is DFQATT and CDR2 is SNEGSKA in the germline V gene (reference sequence). This CDR3 is built from 16 residues. V dropped 0 bases and J dropped 1 base, with 12 bases sitting between them. Written as DNA, the CDR3 is TGCAGTGCTAGAGATTCCGAGACAGGGAACACCGGGGAGCTGTTTTTT. This codes for CSARDSETGNTGELFF.

This clonotype came up many times. V is TRBV24-1 and J is TRBJ2-2; D unresolved. V dropped 7 bases and J dropped 0 bases, with 11 bases sitting between them. This CDR3 spans 15 amino acids. Germline V gene lookup returns CDR1 KGHDR and CDR2 SFDVKD. CDR3 nucleotides: TGTGCCACCAGGGCGACAACTTCGAACACCGGGGAGCTGTTTTTT. This gives the protein CATRATTSNTGELFF.

In this sample, this clonotype turned up many times. The V and J genes are TRBV6-1 and TRBJ2-5, with TRBD1 identical over 8 bases. After removal of 1 base from V and 5 bases from J, the junction contained 3 bases not matched to a gene. Germline CDR1 reads MNHNS; CDR2 reads SASEGT. CDR3 length: 14 amino acids. As DNA, the CDR3 is TGTGCCAGCAGTGAAGGGACAGGGTACGAGACCCAGTACTTC. Its protein product is CASSEGTGYETQYF.

This clonotype has at least ten counts. This rearrangement joins TRBV6-2 or TRBV6-3 to TRBJ1-5; D uncertain. This CDR3 has 16 amino acids. The V end was cut by 2 bases, the J end by 0 bases, with 11 bases between. Looked up from germline, CDR1 is MNHEY and CDR2 is SVGEGT. CDR3 bases: TGTGCCAGCAGTTACGCGGGGTCGGATAGCAATCAGCCCCAGCATTTT. Encoded protein: CASSYAGSDSNQPQHF.

This clonotype was seen many times. The V gene is TRBV11-2, the J gene TRBJ2-1; 12 nucleotides align to TRBD2. The junction had 9 bases not matched to a gene; V was cut back by 5 bases and J by 4 bases. CDR3 length: 17 amino acids. Germline loops: CDR1 SGHAT, CDR2 FQNNGV. The CDR3 region has the DNA TGTGCCAGCAGCCCAAGACTAGCGGGAGCTCTGTACAATGAGCAGTTCTTC. It codes for CASSPRLAGALYNEQFF.

The genes are TRBV6-2 or TRBV6-3 and TRBJ2-1, with D possibly being TRBD1 or TRBD2 (5 bases each). Germline loops: CDR1 MNHEY, CDR2 SVGEGT. This CDR3 region has 16 residues. V dropped 4 bases and J dropped 4 bases, with 17 bases sitting between them. The CDR3 is CASSSAGTRFYNEQFF. The CDR3 DNA reads TGTGCCAGCAGTTCAGCCGGGACCCGATTTTACAATGAGCAGTTCTTC.

The table lists this clonotype with many counts. The V and J genes are TRBV2 and TRBJ2-7, with 7 nucleotides matching TRBD1. The CDR3 length is 14 residues. The V gene's germline CDR1 is SNHLY and CDR2 FYNNEI. The J segment lost 3 bases and the V segment lost 6 bases, leaving 8 bases of the junction unmatched. CDR3 sequence: CASSTIQGIYEQYF. DNA of the CDR3: TGTGCCAGCAGCACGATACAGGGGATCTACGAGCAGTACTTC.

This clonotype occurred a few times. The chain couples TRBV9 to TRBJ1-4; 7 nucleotides agree with TRBD1. From germline, CDR1 is SGDLS and CDR2 YYNGEE. J lost 7 bases, V lost 3 bases, and 12 bases had no gene match. This CDR3 spans 16 amino acids. In DNA, the CDR3 is TGTGCCAGCAGCGCGGGACAGCGGAAGGCTCCTGAAAAACTGTTTTTT. Translated, it gives CASSAGQRKAPEKLFF.

This clonotype has only a few counts. This chain connects TRBV19 to TRBJ2-1; the D gene is possibly TRBD2 (6 bases). Germline values: CDR1 LNHDA, CDR2 SQIVND (reference sequence). CDR3 size: 14 residues. V lost 6 bases to trimming and J lost 3 bases, with 12 bases between them. The CDR3 nucleotides are TGTGCCAGTAGCAGGAGGGAAGTCTACAATGAGCAGTTCTTC. Translation: CASSRREVYNEQFF. The whole variable domain, filled in from reference TRBV19 and TRBJ2-1, reads DGGITQSPKYLFRKEGQNVTLSCEQNLNHDAMYWYRQDPGQGLRLIYYSQIVNDFQKGDIAEGYSVSREKKESFPLTVTSAQKNPTAFYLCASSRREVYNEQFFGPGTRLTVL.

This clonotype was recorded many times. The DNA for the CDR3 is TGTGCCAGCAGCTTATCAGGACTTCTCTCCTACGAGCAGTACTTC. Amino acid sequence: CASSLSGLLSYEQYF. This sequence joins TRBV11-2 and TRBJ2-7; perhaps TRBD2 as D (5 bases). V lost 2 bases, J lost 0 bases, and 11 bases lay in between. This CDR3 has 15 amino acids. Per germline, CDR1 SGHAT and CDR2 FQNNGV.